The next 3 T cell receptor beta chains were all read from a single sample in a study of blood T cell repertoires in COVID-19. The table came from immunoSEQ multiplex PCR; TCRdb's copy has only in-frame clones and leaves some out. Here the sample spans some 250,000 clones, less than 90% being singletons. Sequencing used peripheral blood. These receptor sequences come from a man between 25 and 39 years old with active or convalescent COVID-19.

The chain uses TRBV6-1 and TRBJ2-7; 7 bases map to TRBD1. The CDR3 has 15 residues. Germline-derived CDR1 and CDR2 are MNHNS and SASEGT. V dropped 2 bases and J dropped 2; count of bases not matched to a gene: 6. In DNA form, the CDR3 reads TGTGCCAGCAGTGAAAGGGACAGTAGAGCCTACGAGCAGTACTTC. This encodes CASSERDSRAYEQYF.

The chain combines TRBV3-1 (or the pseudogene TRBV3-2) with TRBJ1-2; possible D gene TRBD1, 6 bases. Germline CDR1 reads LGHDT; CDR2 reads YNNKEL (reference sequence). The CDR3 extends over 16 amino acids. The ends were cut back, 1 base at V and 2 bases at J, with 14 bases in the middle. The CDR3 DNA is TGTGCCAGCAGCCAAGTGATGGGACAAGGCAACTATGGCTACACCTTC. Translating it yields CASSQVMGQGNYGYTF.

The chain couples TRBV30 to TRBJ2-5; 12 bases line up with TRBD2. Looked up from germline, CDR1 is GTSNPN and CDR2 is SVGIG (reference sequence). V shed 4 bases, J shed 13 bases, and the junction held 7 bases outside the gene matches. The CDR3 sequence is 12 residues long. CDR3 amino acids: CAWTSGGVVMYF. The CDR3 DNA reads TGTGCCTGGACTAGCGGGGGGGTGGTTATGTACTTC.